The present T cell receptor (beta chain) was sequenced within a study of T cells after posttransplantation cyclophosphamide. Methotrexate plus calcineurin inhibitor accompanied controls' myeloablative marrow transplants; sampling was 1 year later. Findings of the study overall: Donor-recipient repertoire similarity was low at 1-2 months, rising over year one. Skin or GI-infiltrating T cells shared few TRB sequences with blood. Recipient CMV seropositivity and CMV reactivation strongly tracked TRB clonality.

This CDR3 comprises 15 residues. Germline-derived CDR1 and CDR2 are SGHNT and YENEEA. With 6 bases removed from V and 0 bases from J, the gap between germline ends came to 15 bases. A word on this clone: The antigen is not known.

Sequencing was performed with immunoSEQ multiplex PCR; in TCRdb, only in-frame clones are kept and a portion is missing. The table lists some 14,000 clones, approximately 84% of them singletons. This chain connects TRBV11-3 to TRBJ2-7; weak D call: TRBD1 (6 bases). The sequenced sample was PBMCs, obtained roughly 350 days after allogeneic stem cell transplant with calcineurin inhibitor and methotrexate. This TCR was recovered from a male patient aged 18-30 years who received an allogeneic stem cell transplant from a related donor, was CMV-positive, and had no GVHD. The T cells may come from the graft donor. The CDR3 sequence is CASRHLDRISYEQYF. Here the CDR3 DNA reads TGTGCCAGCAGACATTTAGACAGGATCTCCTACGAGCAGTACTTC.